This TCR beta chain was profiled in a study of T-cell memory formation after mild COVID-19. In the study overall: Most TCR clusters belonged to a single donor.

TCRdb re-called the 5' RACE reads with MiXCR, one entry per CDR3 protein. The table includes around 200,000 distinct CDR3 sequences, over 9.5% detected once. Study results and caveats: SARS-CoV-2 specificity of second-wave clones peaking day 37 was unconfirmed.

This clonotype was observed many times. What it binds is not known. Input material: PBMCs or a T cell subset sorted from them (not recorded which). This receptor was identified in a man younger than 30 who had mild COVID-19 (a few samples of this study predate the infection). Cell type and time point are not known.

In DNA, the CDR3 is TGTGCCAGCAGCAGACACGGGGTGGACGAGCAGTACTTC. Protein product: CASSRHGVDEQYF. The V and J genes are TRBV7-9 and TRBJ2-7; a possible D gene is TRBD2 (5 bases). V was clipped by 5 bases and J by 5 bases, with 13 bases between them. The germline gives CDR1 SEHNR, CDR2 FQNEAQ (reference sequence). This CDR3 is built from 13 residues.